One sample yielded the 16 T cell receptor beta chains listed below, sequenced in a study of blood T cell repertoires in COVID-19 (dated by TCRdb to between 2020 and 2021). Library generation was performed with the immunoSEQ multiplex PCR assay. TCRdb limited this immuneACCESS table to in-frame rearrangements with V and J called. A share of clones is missing; checked studies link under half to unresolved V genes, and the rest is unexplained. Within this sample are under 300,000 clones, with 82% of them counted one time only. The ten largest account for 4.9% of the sample. The sequenced sample was peripheral blood. Receptors were obtained from a woman of 80 years or more with active or convalescent COVID-19.

The chain carries TRBV4-1 and TRBJ2-7; 7 bases agree with TRBD2. Germline V gives CDR1 MGHRA, CDR2 YSYEKL. Germline trimming cut 1 base from V and 4 bases from J; bases unmatched to any gene: 7. This CDR3 has 15 residues. This CDR3 reads CASSQVGRERYEQYF. For the CDR3, the DNA is TGCGCCAGCAGCCAAGTTGGGCGGGAGAGGTACGAGCAGTACTTC.

This chain links TRBV19 with TRBJ1-1, with D unresolved. In germline, CDR1 is LNHDA, CDR2 SQIVND (reference sequence). The CDR3 consists of 14 residues. The V gene lost 0 bases and the J gene lost 5 bases, with 10 bases spanning the gap. DNA of the CDR3: TGTGCCAGTAGTATAGATCCGTCGGGTACTGAAGCTTTCTTT. This encodes CASSIDPSGTEAFF.

The chain is built from TRBV11-2 and TRBJ1-6; TRBD1 aligns across 8 bases. The germline V gene has CDR1 SGHAT and CDR2 FQNNGV. The CDR3 covers 15 residues. The V segment lost 1 base and the J segment 6 bases; nucleotides outside the gene matches: 2. The DNA for the CDR3 is TGTGCCAGCAGCTTAGGGGGACAGGTTAATTCACCCCTCCACTTT. Its protein product is CASSLGGQVNSPLHF.

This clone was observed once. The chain uses TRBV19 and TRBJ2-2; 15 bases align to TRBD2. V lost 1 base and J lost 0; bases outside the gene matches: 18. CDR3 size: 24 residues. Germline V CDR1 and CDR2: LNHDA, SQIVND (reference sequence). For the CDR3, the DNA is TGTGCCAGTAGTATAGGACAGCCGATTCTTCCCGGGACTAGCGGGGGGCCGAACACCGGGGAGCTGTTTTTT. Amino acid sequence: CASSIGQPILPGTSGGPNTGELFF.

V is TRBV19 and J is TRBJ1-5, with D perhaps TRBD1 (5 bases). CDR1 LNHDA and CDR2 SQIVND come from the germline V gene (reference sequence). CDR3 length equals 13 residues. V was cut by 9 bases and J by 0 bases, with 9 bases left in between. As DNA, the CDR3 is TGTGCCAGCTCAGGGTTTAGCAATCAGCCCCAGCATTTT. It encodes CASSGFSNQPQHF.

The CDR3 DNA reads as TGCGCCAGCAGCTTTACAGGGGAGGTGTCAGAGACCCAGTACTTC. Encoded protein: CASSFTGEVSETQYF. V usage is TRBV5-1 and J usage is TRBJ2-5; D possibly corresponds to TRBD1 (7 bases). Germline CDR1 reads SGHRS; CDR2 reads YFSETQ. Deletions cut 2 bases from V and 4 bases from J, with 15 bases between. CDR3 length equals 15 residues.

V usage is TRBV2 and J usage is TRBJ2-3; TRBD2 might be the D (6 bases). This CDR3 spans 13 amino acids. Germline V gives CDR1 SNHLY, CDR2 FYNNEI. Trimming cost V 3 bases and J 6 bases, with 10 bases left between them. The CDR3 coding sequence is TGTGCCAGCAGTGATGGTGGGGGGGATACGCAGTATTTT. Its translation: CASSDGGGDTQYF.

The chain uses TRBV30 and TRBJ1-1; TRBD1 aligns across 10 bases. CDR1 and CDR2 (germline): GTSNPN, SVGIG (reference sequence). The CDR3 extends over 14 amino acids. V lost 2 bases, J lost 10 bases, and 10 bases stayed unmatched. The CDR3 DNA reads as TGTGCCTGGAGTCCGGGACAGGGGTCGGGTGGAGCTTTCTTT. Translated, it gives CAWSPGQGSGGAFF.

V and J are TRBV6-5 and TRBJ2-5; D not resolved. The CDR3 is 14 amino acids. Germline V gene sequence: CDR1 MNHEY, CDR2 SVGAGI. Trimming stripped 4 bases from V and 5 bases from J, with 14 bases between. CDR3 nucleotide sequence: TGTGCCAGCAGTTCCGTCTTCCTCGGGGAGACCCAGTACTTC. As protein: CASSSVFLGETQYF.

V gene TRBV27 combines with J gene TRBJ2-7; 10 bases are shared with TRBD1. Per the germline V gene, CDR1 is MNHEY and CDR2 is SMNVEV (reference sequence). Germline trimming cut 7 bases from V and 3 bases from J; bases unmatched to any gene: 9. The CDR3 runs 15 residues. The CDR3 loop is CASTQPGQGNYEQYF. In DNA, the CDR3 is TGTGCCAGCACCCAACCGGGACAGGGGAACTACGAGCAGTACTTC.

The gene calls are TRBV2 and TRBJ2-5, with D possibly TRBD1 on 5 matching bases. The V gene lost 3 bases and the J gene lost 1 base, with 18 bases spanning the gap. The CDR3 is 17 amino acids. The germline V gene encodes CDR1 SNHLY and CDR2 FYNNEI. Here the CDR3 reads CASSDLRRGLIQETQYF. DNA for the CDR3: TGTGCCAGCAGTGACCTCCGAAGGGGTCTGATCCAAGAGACCCAGTACTTC. The variable domain in full, completed from reference TRBV2 and TRBJ2-5, reads EPEVTQTPSHQVTQMGQEVILRCVPISNHLYFYWYRQILGQKVEFLVSFYNNEISEKSEIFDDQFSVERPDGSNFTLKIRSTKLEDSAMYFCASSDLRRGLIQETQYFGPGTRLLVL.

V and J are TRBV19 and TRBJ2-1; 12 bases line up with TRBD2. Germline V gene lookup returns CDR1 LNHDA and CDR2 SQIVND (reference sequence). The CDR3 runs 15 residues. V gave up 3 bases and J gave up 7 bases; unmatched junction bases: 4. Here the CDR3 DNA reads TGTGCCAGTAGTATCACTAGCGGGAGGATAAATGAGCAGTTCTTC. Encoded protein: CASSITSGRINEQFF.

This clone was counted a few times. The V and J genes are TRBV7-9 and TRBJ2-7, with no clear D. CDR3 length equals 14 residues. Germline V gives CDR1 SEHNR, CDR2 FQNEAQ (reference sequence). Trimming shortened V by 2 bases and J by 0 bases, and 8 bases separated the two germline ends. The DNA of the CDR3 is TGTGCCAGCAGCTTAAGCTACAGCTCCTACGAGCAGTACTTC. The encoded protein is CASSLSYSSYEQYF.

The rearrangement joins TRBV28 to TRBJ2-7; 11 bases fit TRBD1. Trimming took 5 bases from V and 4 from J; bases not matched to a gene: 7. Germline CDR1 and CDR2: MDHEN and SYDVKM. The CDR3 has 15 residues. The CDR3 is CASSGRTGGGYEQYF. CDR3 nucleotides: TGTGCCAGCAGTGGACGGACAGGGGGCGGGTACGAGCAGTACTTC.

The rearrangement uses TRBV5-1 and TRBJ2-3; 11 bases agree with TRBD2. The V gene's germline CDR1 is SGHRS and CDR2 YFSETQ. The CDR3 consists of 14 residues. Trimming removed 4 bases from V and 5 bases from J; junction bases left unmatched: 3. CDR3 region: CASSTTSGRDTQYF. The CDR3 DNA is TGCGCCAGCAGCACTACTAGCGGGAGAGATACGCAGTATTTT.

This clone came up a few times. This rearrangement joins TRBV5-1 to TRBJ1-4, with D perhaps TRBD1 (6 bases). This CDR3 has 15 residues. Germline V gene lookup returns CDR1 SGHRS and CDR2 YFSETQ. V shed 4 bases and J shed 0 bases, with 10 bases lying between them. Here the CDR3 DNA reads TGCGCCAGCAGCGGGCGGACAGCAACTAATGAAAAACTGTTTTTT. Protein product: CASSGRTATNEKLFF.